This entry lists 18 T cell receptor beta chains sequenced from one sample in a study of cytomegalovirus exposure and HLA in healthy donors. In the PCR, 60 Vbeta and 13 Jbeta primers were used. The method was immunoSEQ multiplex PCR; TCRdb's version includes in-frame clones alone and lacks a portion of them. Of about 130,000 clones listed, around 83% are singletons. Source material: PBMCs. The receptors derive from a woman under 30 in good health and CMV-seropositive.

The V gene is TRBV18, the J gene TRBJ1-2; a possible D gene is TRBD1 (5 bases). This CDR3 contains 14 residues. CDR1 and CDR2 (germline): KGHSH, LQKENI. Trimming pared 3 bases from V and 3 bases from J, leaving 11 bases between. The chain's CDR3 is CASSPGQVYYGYTF. The CDR3 DNA sequence: TGTGCCAGCTCACCGGGGCAGGTTTACTATGGCTACACCTTC.

This clone was seen more than once but under ten times. The V call is TRBV4-1, the J call TRBJ2-6, with D unresolved. Germline assignment: CDR1 MGHRA and CDR2 YSYEKL. This CDR3 has 16 residues. V gave up 1 base and J gave up 2 bases, with 9 bases separating them. CDR3 sequence reads: CASSQATPPGANVLTF. Here the CDR3 DNA reads TGCGCCAGCAGCCAAGCAACACCTCCTGGGGCCAACGTCCTGACTTTC.

Note on this clone: Other DNA sequences of this sample code for an identical CDR3. The chain links TRBV18 to TRBJ1-1, with D possibly TRBD1 on 5 matching bases. The CDR3 covers 15 residues. Germline assignment: CDR1 KGHSH and CDR2 LQKENI. Deletions cut 2 bases from V and 1 base from J, with 11 bases between. CDR3 sequence reads: CASSPEQGGNTEAFF. The DNA for the CDR3 is TGTGCCAGCTCACCAGAGCAGGGCGGGAACACTGAAGCTTTCTTT.

The chain couples TRBV15 to TRBJ1-2; possible D gene TRBD1, 6 bases. The germline V gene encodes CDR1 LNHNV and CDR2 YYDKDF (reference sequence). CDR3 length: 17 residues. Between the trimmed V and J ends, which lost 3 bases and 0 bases, there was a span of 17 bases. CDR3 in DNA: TGTGCCACCAGCAGTGGGAACGGGGGGGCCACTAACTATGGCTACACCTTC. This gives the protein CATSSGNGGATNYGYTF.

The CDR3 loop is CATWGRGTDTQYF. As DNA, the CDR3 is TGTGCCACCTGGGGTCGGGGGACAGATACGCAGTATTTT. The chain uses TRBV28 and TRBJ2-3, with D possibly being TRBD2 (6 bases). The germline CDR1 and CDR2 sequences are MDHEN and SYDVKM. There are 13 residues in the CDR3. The V and J ends lost 10 bases and 3 bases respectively, with 14 bases between them.

Only a few counts were recorded for this clone. The chain carries TRBV10-2 and TRBJ2-1; TRBD2 matches at 9 bases. The germline V gene encodes CDR1 WSHSY and CDR2 SAAADI. The V segment lost 5 bases and the J segment 9 bases; nucleotides outside the gene matches: 8. The CDR3 runs 14 residues. CDR3 coding DNA: TGCGCCAGCAGTCTCGCGGGGGGGCGGGTTGAGCAGTTCTTC. It codes for CASSLAGGRVEQFF.

V gene TRBV28 combines with J gene TRBJ2-7, with D possibly TRBD1 on 6 matching bases. Looked up from germline, CDR1 is MDHEN and CDR2 is SYDVKM. The CDR3 runs to 16 residues. The V gene lost 2 bases and the J gene lost 4 bases, with 18 bases spanning the gap. The chain's CDR3 is CASSLPIYRVGYEQYF. CDR3 nucleotide sequence: TGTGCCAGCAGTTTACCCATTTACAGGGTCGGTTACGAGCAGTACTTC. Looking up the rest from reference TRBV28 and TRBJ2-7 gives the full variable domain: DVKVTQSSRYLVKRTGEKVFLECVQDMDHENMFWYRQDPGLGLRLIYFSYDVKMKEKGDIPEGYSVSREKKERFSLILESASTNQTSMYLCASSLPIYRVGYEQYFGPGTRLTVT.

The DNA of the CDR3 is TGTGCCAGCAGACCAATTTCTAGCGGGCAGTTTGACGGGGCCAACGTCCTGACTTTC. This codes for CASRPISSGQFDGANVLTF. The chain uses TRBV7-9 and TRBJ2-6, with 8 positions matching TRBD2. Germline CDR1 and CDR2: SEHNR and FQNEAQ (reference sequence). Trimming cost V 6 bases and J 4 bases; bases outside gene matches: 17. The CDR3 spans 19 residues.

The genes are TRBV28 and TRBJ1-1; D possibly corresponds to TRBD1 (5 bases). The CDR3 has 17 residues. Per the germline V gene, CDR1 is MDHEN and CDR2 is SYDVKM. Trimming removed 3 bases at V and 0 bases at J, with 17 bases between. CDR3 protein: CASSFGAASPLNTEAFF. DNA of the CDR3: TGTGCCAGCAGTTTTGGGGCAGCTAGTCCCCTGAACACTGAAGCTTTCTTT.

The rearrangement joins TRBV29-1 to TRBJ1-2, with TRBD1 matching 9 bases. The germline gives CDR1 SQVTM, CDR2 ANQGSEA. The CDR3 is 13 amino acids. V gave up 7 bases and J gave up 4 bases; unmatched junction bases: 7. The CDR3 DNA reads as TGCAGCGCTCGGACAGGGGACAGCTATGGCTACACCTTC. As protein: CSARTGDSYGYTF.

The chain links TRBV5-1 to TRBJ2-7; unclear D gene. Germline loops: CDR1 SGHRS, CDR2 YFSETQ. There are 16 residues in the CDR3. V dropped 4 bases and J dropped 0 bases, with 17 bases sitting between them. CDR3 nucleotides: TGCGCCAGCAGCCCCAACTCTCTGACGGGCTCCTACGAGCAGTACTTC. It specifies CASSPNSLTGSYEQYF. Filled out from reference TRBV5-1 and TRBJ2-7, the complete variable domain reads KAGVTQTPRYLIKTRGQQVTLSCSPISGHRSVSWYQQTPGQGLQFLFEYFSETQRNKGNFPGRFSGRQFSNSRSEMNVSTLELGDSALYLCASSPNSLTGSYEQYFGPGTRLTVT.

This chain joins TRBV10-1 and TRBJ1-4, with D perhaps matching TRBD1 (6 bases). The ends were cut back, 10 bases at V and 7 bases at J, with 16 bases in the middle. Germline V gene lookup returns CDR1 WNHNN and CDR2 SYGVQD (reference sequence). The CDR3 contains 13 residues. In DNA, the CDR3 is TGCGCCAACCCAGACAGGTGGGGTGAAAAACTGTTTTTT. This translates into CANPDRWGEKLFF.

The chain combines TRBV6-5 with TRBJ1-2, with D possibly TRBD1 on 5 matching bases. The CDR3 totals 13 residues. The germline gives CDR1 MNHEY, CDR2 SVGAGI. Trimming shortened V by 2 bases and J by 6 bases, and 10 bases separated the two germline ends. In nucleotides, the CDR3 is TGTGCCAGCAGTTACCTCCAAGGGGATGGCTACACCTTC. Protein product: CASSYLQGDGYTF.

The chain uses TRBV2 and TRBJ1-1, with D unclear. The ends were cut back, 6 bases at V and 0 bases at J, with 8 bases in the middle. The CDR3 is made up of 13 amino acids. Germline V gene lookup returns CDR1 SNHLY and CDR2 FYNNEI. The DNA for the CDR3 is TGTGCCAGCAGGACCGGGATGAACACTGAAGCTTTCTTT. Translated: CASRTGMNTEAFF.

This clone was observed a few times. The genes are TRBV6-5 and TRBJ1-2; D unresolved. V was trimmed by 6 bases and J by 7 bases, leaving 15 bases between them. The CDR3 runs 13 residues. Germline CDR1 is MNHEY and CDR2 is SVGAGI. The CDR3 DNA is TGTGCCAGCAGCCCCAGGTTTCGGGGTGGCTACACCTTC. Amino acid sequence: CASSPRFRGGYTF.

The CDR3 sequence is CASSSSGGTLSEQYF. CDR3 coding DNA: TGTGCCAGCAGCTCCAGTGGGGGGACTCTTTCCGAGCAGTACTTC. This chain joins TRBV11-2 and TRBJ2-7; D may be TRBD2 (6 bases). CDR1 and CDR2 (germline): SGHAT, FQNNGV. The germline V and J ends were trimmed by 4 bases and 6 bases, with 19 bases remaining between them. The CDR3 length is 15 residues.

This CDR3 reads CASSVETGLEQYF. CDR3 nucleotides: TGTGCCAGCAGTGTCGAGACAGGGCTCGAGCAGTACTTC. This chain connects TRBV6-5 to TRBJ2-7; TRBD1 aligns across 7 bases. Germline loops: CDR1 MNHEY, CDR2 SVGAGI. The V gene end was trimmed by 5 bases and the J gene end by 6 bases; junction bases not matched to a gene: 7. The CDR3 extends over 13 amino acids.

V usage is TRBV30 and J usage is TRBJ1-1; maybe TRBD1 (5 bases). V gave up 4 bases and J gave up 2 bases, with 11 bases separating them. Per germline, CDR1 GTSNPN and CDR2 SVGIG (reference sequence). The CDR3 has 13 residues. The CDR3 DNA follows: TGTGCCTGGAAGGCAGGGACTAACACTGAAGCTTTCTTT. It translates to CAWKAGTNTEAFF.